This entry lists 7 T cell receptor beta chains sequenced from one sample in a study of cytomegalovirus exposure and HLA in healthy donors. Sequencing used immunoSEQ multiplex PCR; TCRdb keeps in-frame clones, though not all of them. The table lists more than 100,000 clones, almost 90% of them singletons. The sequenced sample was PBMCs. These receptors all stem from a young man in good health and CMV-seronegative.

The chain recombines TRBV5-1 with TRBJ1-4; D not certain. The V gene's germline CDR1 is SGHRS and CDR2 YFSETQ. The ends were cut back, 4 bases at V and 5 bases at J, with 12 bases in the middle. The CDR3 is 14 amino acids. Written as DNA, the CDR3 is TGCGCCAGCAGCAGGTCCAGCGAAAATGAAAAACTGTTTTTT. Its translation is CASSRSSENEKLFF.

This chain links TRBV15 with TRBJ2-7; D is possibly TRBD2 (6 bases). Per germline, CDR1 LNHNV and CDR2 YYDKDF (reference sequence). The CDR3 spans 15 residues. V was trimmed by 3 bases and J by 3 bases, leaving 15 bases between them. The CDR3 reads CATSRMGGTSYEQYF. The CDR3 coding sequence is TGTGCCACCAGCAGGATGGGGGGAACTAGCTACGAGCAGTACTTC.

The chain combines TRBV4-1 with TRBJ2-7; D is perhaps TRBD2 (7 bases). V gave up 4 bases and J gave up 7 bases, with 23 bases separating them. This CDR3 is built from 16 residues. Per germline, CDR1 MGHRA and CDR2 YSYEKL. The chain's CDR3 is CASSPILRGGQGEQYF. The DNA of the CDR3 is TGCGCCAGCAGCCCCATACTGAGGGGGGGGCAGGGGGAGCAGTACTTC.

The CDR3 region has the DNA TGCGCCAGCAGCCAAGATGTGGGGAGTTGGAACGAGCAGTACTTC. Translated: CASSQDVGSWNEQYF. The genes are TRBV4-3 and TRBJ2-7, with D possibly TRBD2 on 5 matching bases. In germline, CDR1 is LGHNA, CDR2 YSLEER. V gave up 0 bases and J gave up 5 bases, with 14 bases separating them. The CDR3 is made up of 15 amino acids.

The J gene is TRBJ2-1, the V gene TRBV15, with TRBD2 identical over 7 bases. The CDR3 runs 14 residues. Germline V lookup: CDR1 LNHNV, CDR2 YYDKDF (reference sequence). V trimming: 4 bases; J trimming: 12 bases; junction bases outside the gene matches: 12. CDR3 residues: CATSKTLGERGQFF. CDR3 DNA sequence: TGTGCCACCAGCAAGACTCTAGGGGAGCGGGGGCAGTTCTTC.

This sequence joins TRBV7-9 and TRBJ1-1, with D perhaps matching TRBD1 (5 bases). In germline, CDR1 is SEHNR, CDR2 FQNEAQ (reference sequence). Trimming pared 3 bases from V and 3 bases from J, leaving 14 bases between. The CDR3 covers 15 residues. The CDR3 protein is CASSLRGVRDTEAFF. DNA for the CDR3: TGTGCCAGCAGCTTGCGGGGGGTGAGGGACACTGAAGCTTTCTTT.

V gene TRBV28 combines with J gene TRBJ1-5; D perhaps matches TRBD1 (6 bases). CDR1 is MDHEN and CDR2 is SYDVKM in the germline V gene. This CDR3 is built from 15 residues. Trimming took off 4 bases at V and 3 bases at J, with 13 bases between the two ends. The CDR3 loop is CASSSQGTPNQPQHF. As DNA, the CDR3 is TGTGCCAGCAGTTCCCAGGGGACCCCCAATCAGCCCCAGCATTTT.